The 15 T cell receptor beta chains given below trace back to one sample, sequenced in a study of spatial heterogeneity in lung cancer. The time point was: sample taken at primary tumor resection. Whole-study findings and limits: Intratumoral expanded alpha and beta TCR counts were found to track tumor mutation counts.

Each CDR3 protein gets one entry after TCRdb re-called the 5' RACE reads with MiXCR. This sample yields roughly 1,400 distinct CDR3 sequences, of which around 10% are seen a single time; approximately 27% belongs to the top ten. Their antigens remain unidentified. The sample was lung tumor tissue, taken at surgery. These receptors originate from a female donor with early-stage non-small cell lung cancer.

As to this clonotype: For a library built for alpha chains, this beta chain is a stray read; little rests on its size. The chain recombines TRBV20-1 with TRBJ1-1; D is undetermined. V shed 2 bases and J shed 1 base, with 14 bases lying between them. The CDR3 consists of 15 residues. The germline gives CDR1 DFQATT, CDR2 SNEGSKA (reference sequence). This chain's CDR3 is CSARNPGRRNTEAFF. In DNA, the CDR3 is TGCAGTGCTAGAAATCCCGGCAGGAGGAACACTGAAGCTTTCTTT.

This clonotype counts as medium-sized. Little can be read into the size of this beta chain, an off-target read in a library designed for alpha chains. This chain links TRBV3-2 with TRBJ2-5; the listed D gene, TRBD2, was not tested against the DNA. TRBV3-2 is designated a pseudogene. This CDR3 region has 14 residues. CDR3: CASSLGLDKETQYF. The CDR3 DNA reads TGTGCCAGCAGCCTGGGACTAGATAAAGAGACCCAGTACTTC.

This clonotype was detected only a few times. This beta chain came through as a stray read in a library set up for alpha chains, and its size says little. The chain joins TRBV7-2 to TRBJ2-7, with 9 nucleotides matching TRBD1. The CDR3 is made up of 13 amino acids. Losses at the gene ends were 5 bases for V and 7 bases for J; bases not matched to a gene: 6. Germline CDR1 reads SGHTA; CDR2 reads FQGNSA. DNA for the CDR3: TGTGCCAGCAGCCCCGGACAGGGGAGGGAGCAGTACTTC. This codes for CASSPGQGREQYF.

This clonotype is medium-sized. This beta chain is a stray read from a library made for alpha chains; its abundance is not meaningful. The chain is built from TRBV11-2 and TRBJ2-3; D ambiguous. V lost 0 bases to trimming and J lost 6 bases, with 10 bases between them. The CDR3 is 14 residues long. From germline, CDR1 is SGHAT and CDR2 FQNNGV. In nucleotides, the CDR3 is TGTGCCAGCAGCTTAGAGACCAGGCTGGATACGCAGTATTTT. It is translated as CASSLETRLDTQYF.

This clonotype ranks as medium-sized. Within a library made for alpha chains, this beta chain is off target, and its count is uninformative. J is TRBJ2-5 and V is TRBV18, with TRBD1 matching over 7 bases. Germline assignment: CDR1 KGHSH and CDR2 LQKENI. The J segment lost 3 bases and the V segment lost 1 base, leaving 8 bases of the junction unmatched. This CDR3 has 16 amino acids. The CDR3 region has the DNA TGTGCCAGCTCACCACGGTCGGTTACAGGGGAAGAGACCCAGTACTTC. Translated, it gives CASSPRSVTGEETQYF.

Concerning this clonotype itself: This beta chain came through as a stray read in a library set up for alpha chains, and its size says little. V is TRBV10-3 and J is TRBJ2-1; D is uncertain. Trimming shortened V by 8 bases and J by 0 bases, and 14 bases separated the two germline ends. This CDR3 contains 15 residues. Germline V lookup: CDR1 ENHRY, CDR2 SYGVKD. The CDR3 loop is CAIGSGWSSYNEQFF. CDR3 nucleotide sequence: TGTGCCATCGGTTCCGGGTGGAGCTCCTACAATGAGCAGTTCTTC.

This clonotype is labeled as medium-sized (0.01 to 0.1%). This beta chain is an unintended read in a library built for alpha chains; its size means little. The genes are TRBV5-6 and TRBJ2-3; D unclear. Trimming stripped 4 bases from V and 0 bases from J, with 9 bases between. The V gene's germline CDR1 is SGHDT and CDR2 YYEEEE. The CDR3 is 14 residues long. The CDR3 reads CASSPMVSTDTQYF. The CDR3 DNA follows: TGTGCCAGCAGCCCGATGGTTAGCACAGATACGCAGTATTTT.

This clonotype counts as medium-sized (0.01 to 0.1%). This beta chain came through as a stray read in a library set up for alpha chains, and its size says little. The rearrangement uses TRBV12-3 or TRBV12-4 and TRBJ1-6, with D hard to call. The CDR3 is 12 residues long. The V gene lost 7 bases and the J gene lost 4 bases, with 5 bases spanning the gap. The DNA of the CDR3 is TGTGCCAGCACAGGTTATAATTCACCCCTCCACTTT. Translating gives CASTGYNSPLHF.

Comment on this clonotype: The library was prepared for alpha chains; this beta chain is a stray read, so its frequency means little. The rearrangement links TRBV4-3 to TRBJ1-5; D is possibly TRBD1 (5 bases). From germline, CDR1 is LGHNA and CDR2 YSLEER. Trimming left V 4 bases short and J 0 bases short, with 10 bases between. This CDR3 is 15 amino acids long. The CDR3: CASSPGRGSNQPQHF. In DNA, the CDR3 is TGCGCCAGCAGCCCAGGAAGGGGTAGCAATCAGCCCCAGCATTTT.

This clonotype is medium-sized. A library prepared for alpha chains yielded this beta chain as an off-target read; its size is of little meaning. The rearrangement uses TRBV12-3 or TRBV12-4 and TRBJ2-3; no reliable D call. There are 15 residues in the CDR3. Trimming left V 4 bases short and J 2 bases short, with 13 bases between. CDR3 region: CASSSLRSYTDTQYF. The DNA of the CDR3 is TGTGCCAGCAGTTCCCTTCGATCCTACACAGATACGCAGTATTTT.

A few counts support this clonotype. This beta chain slipped into a library made for alpha chains as a stray read, so its size is not meaningful. The gene calls are TRBV6-2 or TRBV6-3 and TRBJ2-7; D is unresolved. V lost 7 bases, J lost 5 bases, and 15 bases lay in between. The CDR3 runs to 13 residues. Per the germline V gene, CDR1 is MNHEY and CDR2 is SVGEGT. The CDR3 DNA sequence: TGTGCCAGCACCCCCCGCGGTTCCCACGAGCAGTACTTC. This codes for CASTPRGSHEQYF.

This clonotype is medium-sized within its sample. With the library built for alpha chains, this beta chain is off target and its frequency is not meaningful. The CDR3 spells CASSFGSPPNTEAFF. CDR3 nucleotides: TGCGCCAGCAGCTTCGGCTCGCCTCCGAACACTGAAGCTTTCTTT. The chain couples TRBV5-1 to TRBJ1-1; the D is unclear. This CDR3 comprises 15 residues. Germline V gives CDR1 SGHRS, CDR2 YFSETQ. The V end lost 2 bases, the J end lost 1 base, and 12 bases lay between the germline ends. Variable domain in full (rest from reference TRBV5-1 and TRBJ1-1): KAGVTQTPRYLIKTRGQQVTLSCSPISGHRSVSWYQQTPGQGLQFLFEYFSETQRNKGNFPGRFSGRQFSNSRSEMNVSTLELGDSALYLCASSFGSPPNTEAFFGQGTRLTVV.

This clonotype is deemed medium-sized. Found in a library prepared for alpha chains, this beta chain is an off-target read, and its abundance has little meaning. The chain uses TRBV29-1 and TRBJ1-1; no reliable D call. V was cut by 1 base and J by 2 bases, with 8 bases left in between. The CDR3 contains 13 residues. Germline values: CDR1 SQVTM, CDR2 ANQGSEA. The CDR3 protein is CSVEVKANTEAFF. CDR3 DNA sequence: TGCAGCGTTGAAGTAAAGGCTAACACTGAAGCTTTCTTT.

Sample share makes this clonotype medium-sized. Found in a library prepared for alpha chains, this beta chain is an off-target read, and its abundance has little meaning. This chain uses TRBV7-2 with TRBJ1-4; D is possibly TRBD1 (6 bases). Trimming pared 9 bases from V and 5 bases from J, leaving 13 bases between. This CDR3 has 13 residues. CDR1 and CDR2 (germline): SGHTA, FQGNSA. CDR3 bases: TGTGCCAGTAAACAGGGAGAGAATGAAAAACTGTTTTTT. Translation gives CASKQGENEKLFF.

A word on this clonotype: A read error may account for a junction end that differs from germline. The size of this beta chain means little, since it is a stray read in a library made for alpha chains. The rearrangement uses TRBV7-7 and TRBJ2-2; 10 positions agree with TRBD2. The germline V gene encodes CDR1 SSHAT and CDR2 FNYEAQ (reference sequence). The CDR3 runs to 15 residues. The CDR3 region is CASSRTSGNTGELFF. The CDR3 bases are TGTGCTAGCAGCCGGACTAGCGGGAACACCGGGGAGCTGTTTTTT.